Sequencing of this TCR beta chain was carried out in a study of cytomegalovirus exposure and HLA in healthy donors. Notes on the study in general: The records held CMV serostatus as the only immune exposure information. An analysis that was carried out later associated some 17,000 TCR beta sequences with HLA alleles at 0.05 false discovery rate.

Note on this clone: What it binds is not known.

Unmatched junction bases numbered 7, after V lost 0 bases and J lost 4 bases. Per germline, CDR1 LGHNA and CDR2 YNFKEQ. The CDR3 loop spans 16 amino acids. The PCR made use of 60 Vbeta and 13 Jbeta primers. Sequencing used immunoSEQ multiplex PCR; TCRdb keeps in-frame clones, though not all of them. The data show some 90,000 clones, 79% seen once. The source is a man aged 25 to 40 in good health and CMV-seronegative. Sequencing was performed on PBMCs. This chain connects TRBV4-2 to TRBJ1-1; TRBD1 matches 8 bases. The CDR3 sequence: CASSQDPLTGGTEAFF. The CDR3 region has the DNA TGTGCCAGCAGCCAAGATCCCTTAACAGGGGGCACTGAAGCTTTCTTT.